This TCR beta chain is from a study of circulating CD8 cells and anti-PD-1 response in melanoma. Study-level information: Of roughly 13 patients, seven got anti-PD-1 first and six had prior therapy.

Sorting of live CD3+CD8+TCRalphabeta+ cells by PD-1 and/or TIGIT gave four subsets. Germline V gene data show CDR1 as LNHDA and CDR2 as SQIVND (reference sequence). The length of the CDR3 is 14 residues. V was pared by 6 bases and J by 0 bases, with 11 bases between. Each library started from about 15 ng of total RNA using the QIAseq Immune Repertoire TCR panel. In TCRdb, the reads were re-called with MiXCR into one record per CDR3 protein. The sample consists of just under 300 distinct CDR3 sequences, approximately 4.2% of them appearing once. This clonotype ranks as medium-sized (0.01 to 0.1%). Antigen: not known. Overall study results and limits: Only baseline and M1 samples entered the published repertoire comparisons. PD-1 and DPOS subsets showed similar, higher clonality than DNEG.

J is TRBJ2-5 and V is TRBV19, with D unclear. The source was CD8+ T cells from PBMCs, collected at baseline or after one month of anti-PD-1 therapy (not recorded which). The origin of this receptor is a human donor with melanoma. CDR3 sequence: CASSFNGYQETQYF. The CDR3 nucleotides read TGTGCCAGTAGCTTCAACGGGTACCAAGAGACCCAGTACTTC.